The 22 T cell receptor beta chains below all came from one sample that was sequenced in a study of glioma-infiltrating T cells. Using RNA template, CDR3s of TCR alpha and beta were amplified with iRepertoire arm-PCR. Using its own MiXCR run on the multiplex PCR reads, TCRdb lists one record per CDR3 protein. This table has 400,000 or so distinct CDR3 sequences, roughly two fifths appearing once. The specimen was glioma tissue, nonneoplastic brain tissue, or PBMCs (not recorded which). The receptor source for this set is a human donor with low-grade glioma or glioblastoma, undergoing nonglioma brain surgery, or in good health (not recorded which).

This clonotype was detected only a few times. The V gene is TRBV28, the J gene TRBJ1-4; D not resolved. CDR3 size: 12 residues. The V gene lost 8 bases and the J gene lost 8 bases, with 12 bases spanning the gap. Per the germline V gene, CDR1 is MDHEN and CDR2 is SYDVKM. CDR3 sequence reads: CASAKTEEKLFF. The CDR3 region has the DNA TGTGCCAGCGCAAAGACTGAAGAAAAACTGTTTTTT.

As for this clonotype: The junction and the germline gene differ at one end; a read error may be behind it. The chain has TRBV25-1 and TRBJ2-3; no clear D. Per the germline V gene, CDR1 is MGHDK and CDR2 is SYGVNS. The CDR3 has 14 residues. CDR3 in DNA: TGCGCCAGCAGCCAAGACGAGAGCACAGATACGCAGTATTTT. Encoded protein: CASSQDESTDTQYF.

The CDR3 region has the DNA TGTGCCAGCAGTTTACTTAGGGGGGGTATGAACACTGAAGCTTTCTTT. Its translation is CASSLLRGGMNTEAFF. This chain connects TRBV5-4 to TRBJ1-1; TRBD1 is a possible D gene (6 bases). Germline V CDR1 and CDR2: SGHNT, YYREEE (reference sequence). With 5 bases removed from V and 0 bases from J, the gap between germline ends came to 17 bases. The CDR3 is 16 amino acids. The variable domain in full, with the rest retrieved from reference TRBV5-4 and TRBJ1-1, is ETGVTQSPTHLIKTRGQQVTLRCSSQSGHNTVSWYQQALGQGPQFIFQYYREEENGRGNFPPRFSGLQFPNYSSELNVNALELDDSALYLCASSLLRGGMNTEAFFGQGTRLTVV.

For this clonotype: This may be a read error: a much more frequent sequence differs by one nucleotide. This chain links TRBV27 with TRBJ2-7; D possibly corresponds to TRBD2 (6 bases). The CDR3 has 17 residues. Germline V gives CDR1 MNHEY, CDR2 SMNVEV (reference sequence). With 5 bases removed from V and 7 bases from J, the gap between germline ends came to 27 bases. CDR3: CASSLVGFGGAYNEQYF. The DNA of the CDR3 is TGTGCCAGCAGTCTAGTGGGGTTCGGAGGGGCCTACAATGAGCAGTACTTC.

The rearrangement joins TRBV18 to TRBJ1-4; D is undetermined. This CDR3 contains 15 residues. Looked up from germline, CDR1 is KGHSH and CDR2 is LQKENI. V lost 3 bases and J lost 0, with 8 bases in between. This CDR3 is CASSPRFATNEKLFF. CDR3 in DNA: TGTGCCAGCTCACCCCGGTTTGCAACTAATGAAAAACTGTTTTTT.

A remark on this clonotype: Germline is not matched at one junction end, which may reflect a read error. The rearrangement links TRBV6-2 or TRBV6-3 to TRBJ2-1, with a weak D call TRBD1 (5 bases). From germline, CDR1 is MNHEY and CDR2 SVGEGT. The CDR3 loop spans 13 amino acids. The CDR3 loop is CASGYAGLNEQFF. The DNA of the CDR3 is TGTGCCAGCGGTTACGCAGGGTTAAATGAGCAGTTCTTC.

The chain combines TRBV19 with TRBJ1-2; maybe TRBD1 (6 bases). This CDR3 comprises 14 residues. Between the trimmed V and J ends, which lost 5 bases and 4 bases, there was a span of 14 bases. The germline CDR1 and CDR2 sequences are LNHDA and SQIVND (reference sequence). The chain's CDR3 is CASSPHSQGYGYTF. The CDR3 bases are TGTGCCAGTAGTCCTCACTCACAGGGCTATGGCTACACCTTC.

In its sample, this clonotype was seen once. The genes are TRBV28 and TRBJ2-1; D remains unclear. There are 12 residues in the CDR3. From germline, CDR1 is MDHEN and CDR2 SYDVKM. Trimming left V 5 bases short and J 10 bases short, with 12 bases between. DNA of the CDR3: TGTGCCAGCAGTCTCTACTTGTACGAGCAGTTCTTC. It is translated as CASSLYLYEQFF.

The V gene is TRBV6-6, the J gene TRBJ1-2; 7 bases fit TRBD1. The germline gives CDR1 MNHNY, CDR2 SVGAGI (reference sequence). The CDR3 is made up of 14 amino acids. V lost 8 bases to trimming and J lost 4 bases; unmatched junction nucleotides: 10. This CDR3 is CASRLRDSLYGYTF. The CDR3 coding sequence is TGTGCCAGCCGACTCCGGGACAGTCTCTATGGCTACACCTTC.

The CDR3 protein is CASSLSDVGNEQYF. Written as DNA, the CDR3 is TGTGCCAGCAGTTTATCTGATGTGGGGAACGAGCAGTACTTC. The chain joins TRBV28 to TRBJ2-7; D unclear. This CDR3 contains 14 residues. Trimming cost V 1 base and J 5 bases, with 12 bases left between them. In germline, CDR1 is MDHEN, CDR2 SYDVKM.

Comment on this clonotype: A read error may be the cause here, since a much bigger clone is one base away. V is TRBV27 and J is TRBJ1-6; D is unresolved. V lost 5 bases to trimming and J lost 5 bases, with 19 bases between them. The CDR3 extends over 17 amino acids. Germline CDR1 is MNHEY and CDR2 is SMNVEV (reference sequence). CDR3 loop: CASSPQWLEMDNSPLHF. Here the CDR3 DNA reads TGTGCCAGCAGTCCCCAGTGGCTGGAAATGGATAATTCACCCCTCCACTTT.

This clonotype was recorded many times. The chain uses TRBV27 and TRBJ1-1; D perhaps matches TRBD1 (5 bases). CDR1 and CDR2 (germline): MNHEY, SMNVEV (reference sequence). The CDR3 extends over 13 amino acids. With 8 bases removed from V and 0 bases from J, the gap between germline ends came to 10 bases. The CDR3 DNA is TGTGCCAGCCTGGGACGGCTGAACACTGAAGCTTTCTTT. Protein product: CASLGRLNTEAFF.

This clonotype was seen just once. One junction end does not reproduce the germline sequence, and a read error may be involved. The CDR3 DNA sequence: TGTGCCTGCAGAAGGGATAGCAATCAGCCCCAGCATTTT. It codes for CACRRDSNQPQHF. V gene TRBV28 combines with J gene TRBJ1-5, with no clear D. In germline, CDR1 is MDHEN, CDR2 SYDVKM. The CDR3 runs to 13 residues.

This clonotype has a count of ten or more. The chain links TRBV6-2 or TRBV6-3 to TRBJ1-2; TRBD1 might be the D (6 bases). Germline lookup yields CDR1 MNHEY and CDR2 SVGEGT. The CDR3 length is 14 residues. Trimming removed 6 bases from V and 0 bases from J, with 11 bases in between. The CDR3 region is CASSNRDPNYGYTF. The DNA of the CDR3 is TGTGCCAGCAGCAACAGGGATCCTAACTATGGCTACACCTTC.

In its sample, this clonotype was seen a few times. This chain uses TRBV4-3 with TRBJ2-7, with 9 bases matching TRBD1. With V trimmed by 0 bases and J by 2 bases, 2 bases remained unmatched. CDR1 is LGHNA and CDR2 is YSLEER in the germline V gene. The CDR3 extends over 15 amino acids. CDR3 protein: CASSQDRTGAYEQYF. The CDR3 DNA reads as TGCGCCAGCAGCCAAGATCGGACAGGGGCCTACGAGCAGTACTTC.

The genes are TRBV20-1 and TRBJ2-7; D may be TRBD2 (6 bases). V was cut by 6 bases and J by 1 base, with 16 bases left in between. The germline gives CDR1 DFQATT, CDR2 SNEGSKA (reference sequence). CDR3 size: 14 residues. DNA for the CDR3: TGCAGTGCAAACCCCGGGACTGGATCCTACGAGCAGTACTTC. Encoded protein: CSANPGTGSYEQYF.

This clonotype was observed many times. The rearrangement links TRBV4-2 to TRBJ2-3; D might be TRBD1 (6 bases). The V end was cut by 4 bases, the J end by 2 bases, with 10 bases between. Germline V gives CDR1 LGHNA, CDR2 YNFKEQ. The CDR3 sequence is 14 residues long. The CDR3: CASSLRDTTDTQYF. The CDR3, as DNA: TGTGCCAGCAGCCTCCGGGACACCACAGATACGCAGTATTTT.

To note about this clonotype: One end of the junction varies from germline; a read error may be responsible. The chain combines TRBV20-1 with TRBJ2-7, with 7 bases lining up with TRBD2. CDR3 length: 12 residues. CDR1 is DFQATT and CDR2 is SNEGSKA in the germline V gene (reference sequence). Here the CDR3 DNA reads TGCAGTGCTAGGGCTAGGGACTACGGGCAGTACTTC. Its protein product is CSARARDYGQYF.

Concerning this clonotype: A read error may produce the germline difference seen at one junction end. The genes are TRBV27 and TRBJ2-5; D is possibly TRBD2 (7 bases). The CDR3 consists of 17 residues. CDR1 MNHEY and CDR2 SMNVEV come from the germline V gene (reference sequence). The chain's CDR3 is CASSLPKRGAGEETRYF. CDR3 sequence (DNA): TGTGCCAGCAGTTTGCCCAAGCGGGGTGCAGGGGAAGAGACCCGGTACTTC.

In the case of this clonotype: One base away lies a much larger clone, so this may be a sequencing read error. The chain recombines TRBV20-1 with TRBJ2-3; D is unclear. CDR1 and CDR2 (germline): DFQATT, SNEGSKA (reference sequence). The CDR3 consists of 16 residues. Trimming removed 3 bases from V and 5 bases from J, with 21 bases in between. CDR3 DNA sequence: TGCAGTGCTAGTTGGTTCGGACGGAGCGACAAAGATACGCAGTATTTT. This sequence encodes CSASWFGRSDKDTQYF.

The J gene is TRBJ2-1, the V gene TRBV4-1; 9 nucleotides match TRBD1. CDR3 length: 15 residues. The germline V gene encodes CDR1 MGHRA and CDR2 YSYEKL. Losses at the gene ends were 4 bases for V and 8 bases for J; bases not matched to a gene: 9. The CDR3 DNA is TGCGCCAGCAGCCGATCGGGACAGGGAGTCGATGAGCAGTTCTTC. Its translation is CASSRSGQGVDEQFF.

This clonotype was seen ten or more times. V usage is TRBV6-1 and J usage is TRBJ1-2, with 7 nucleotides matching TRBD1. V dropped 6 bases and J dropped 4; count of bases not matched to a gene: 14. This CDR3 has 16 residues. Germline V gives CDR1 MNHNS, CDR2 SASEGT. In DNA, the CDR3 is TGTGCCAGCAGCCGAACCGGGACAGCGGCTTCCTATGGCTACACCTTC. This translates into CASSRTGTAASYGYTF.